This T cell receptor beta chain was retrieved from a study of a mutant IDH1 vaccine in newly diagnosed glioma. Background on the study: Administration of eight vaccinations to patients took place in weeks 1, 3, 5, 7, 11, 15, 19, 23. Once 4-6 weeks had passed after radiotherapy alone, vaccination started, or it started with temozolomide cycles.

The time point was: week 23, last vaccination. All doses held 300 ug of mutant IDH1 20-mer peptide, with topical imiquimod. Clones were sequenced by immunoSEQ multiplex PCR, and TCRdb holds only the in-frame ones, with some missing. The repertoire holds 25,000 to 30,000 clones, with over 80% as singletons. On this clone itself: Its specificity is not known.

The TCR sequence derives from a woman between 18 and 29 years old with glioma. Sequences were derived from PBMCs, sampled from a glioma patient whose treatment included an IDH1 peptide vaccine.

The CDR3 sequence: CAWSVPQDRERFQPQHF. CDR3 coding DNA: TGTGCCTGGAGTGTCCCCCAGGACAGGGAGAGGTTTCAGCCCCAGCATTTT. The chain carries TRBV30 and TRBJ1-5, with 8 bases identical to TRBD1. CDR3 length: 17 residues. The V and J ends lost 0 bases and 6 bases, in that order; junction bases with no gene match: 13. Germline CDR1 GTSNPN, CDR2 SVGIG (reference sequence).